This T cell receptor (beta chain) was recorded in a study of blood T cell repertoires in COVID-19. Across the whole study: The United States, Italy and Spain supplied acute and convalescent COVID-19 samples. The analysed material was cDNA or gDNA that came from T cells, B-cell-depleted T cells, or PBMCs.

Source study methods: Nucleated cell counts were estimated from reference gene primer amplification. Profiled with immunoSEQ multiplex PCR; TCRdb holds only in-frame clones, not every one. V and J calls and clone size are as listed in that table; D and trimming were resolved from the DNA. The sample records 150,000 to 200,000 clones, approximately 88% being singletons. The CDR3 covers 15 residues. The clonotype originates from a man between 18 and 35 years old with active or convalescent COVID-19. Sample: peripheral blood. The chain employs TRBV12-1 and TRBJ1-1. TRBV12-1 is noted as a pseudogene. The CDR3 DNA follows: TGTGCCAGCAGCCCCGCGGGGGGGATGAACACTGAAGCTTTCTTT. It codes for CASSPAGGMNTEAFF.